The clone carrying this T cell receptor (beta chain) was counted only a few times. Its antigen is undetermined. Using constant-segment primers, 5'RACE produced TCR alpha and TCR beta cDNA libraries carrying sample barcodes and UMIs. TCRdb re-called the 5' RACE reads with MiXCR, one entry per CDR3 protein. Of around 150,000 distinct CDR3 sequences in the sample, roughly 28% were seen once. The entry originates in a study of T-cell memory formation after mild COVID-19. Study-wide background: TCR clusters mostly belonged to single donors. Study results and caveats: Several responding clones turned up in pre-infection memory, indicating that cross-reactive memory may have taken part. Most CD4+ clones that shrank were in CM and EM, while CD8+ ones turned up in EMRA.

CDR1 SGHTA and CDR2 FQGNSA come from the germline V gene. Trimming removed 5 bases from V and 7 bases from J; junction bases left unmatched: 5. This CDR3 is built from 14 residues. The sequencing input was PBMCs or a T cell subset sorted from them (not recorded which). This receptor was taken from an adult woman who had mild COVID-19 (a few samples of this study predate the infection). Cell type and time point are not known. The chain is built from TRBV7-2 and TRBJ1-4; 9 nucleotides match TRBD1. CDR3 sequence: CASSPGTGSEKLFF. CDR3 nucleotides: TGTGCCAGCAGCCCCGGGACAGGGAGTGAAAAACTGTTTTTT.